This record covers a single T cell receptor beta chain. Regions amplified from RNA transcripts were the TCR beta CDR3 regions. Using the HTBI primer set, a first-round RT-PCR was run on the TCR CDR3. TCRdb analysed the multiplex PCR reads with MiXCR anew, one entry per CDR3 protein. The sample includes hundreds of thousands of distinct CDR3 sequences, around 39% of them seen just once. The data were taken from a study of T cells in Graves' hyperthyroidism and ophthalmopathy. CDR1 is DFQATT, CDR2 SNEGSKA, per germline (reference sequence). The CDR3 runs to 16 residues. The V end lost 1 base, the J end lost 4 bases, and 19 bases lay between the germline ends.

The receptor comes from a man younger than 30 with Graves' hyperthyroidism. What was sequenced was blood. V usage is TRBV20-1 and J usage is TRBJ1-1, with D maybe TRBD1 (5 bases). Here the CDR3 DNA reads TGCAGTGCTAGAGGGCCCGGGTGGAGGGGAGGCACTGAAGCTTTCTTT. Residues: CSARGPGWRGGTEAFF.